This T cell receptor beta chain appears in the sequencing data of a study of T cell changes during pregnancy in multiple sclerosis. Germline values: CDR1 SGHNT, CDR2 YYREEE (reference sequence). The V gene end was trimmed by 3 bases and the J gene end by 5 bases; junction bases not matched to a gene: 10. The CDR3 spans 15 residues. The protocol was immunoSEQ multiplex PCR, while the TCRdb copy is restricted to in-frame clones and leaves out a portion. The repertoire holds 65,000 to 90,000 clones, with over 80% as singletons. The clonotype was recovered from a female donor with multiple sclerosis, enrolled in a pregnancy study. The gene calls are TRBV5-4 and TRBJ1-2; TRBD1 matches at 7 bases. The source material was peripheral blood, sampled before pregnancy. DNA of the CDR3: TGTGCCAGCAGCTCGCCTCGGGACAGAGGTTATGGCTACACCTTC. It yields the protein CASSSPRDRGYGYTF.